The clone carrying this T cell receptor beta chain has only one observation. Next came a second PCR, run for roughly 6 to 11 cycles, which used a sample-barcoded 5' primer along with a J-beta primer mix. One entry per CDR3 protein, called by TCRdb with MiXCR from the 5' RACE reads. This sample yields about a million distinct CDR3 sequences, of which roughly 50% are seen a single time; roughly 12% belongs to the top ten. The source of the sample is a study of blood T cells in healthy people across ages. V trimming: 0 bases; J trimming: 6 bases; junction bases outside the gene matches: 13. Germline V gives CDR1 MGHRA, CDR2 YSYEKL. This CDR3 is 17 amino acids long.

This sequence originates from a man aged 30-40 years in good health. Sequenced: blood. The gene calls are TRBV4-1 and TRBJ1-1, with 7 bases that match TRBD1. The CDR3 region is CASSQDATGRFSSEAFF. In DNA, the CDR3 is TGCGCCAGCAGCCAAGATGCGACAGGGAGGTTTAGCTCTGAAGCTTTCTTT.